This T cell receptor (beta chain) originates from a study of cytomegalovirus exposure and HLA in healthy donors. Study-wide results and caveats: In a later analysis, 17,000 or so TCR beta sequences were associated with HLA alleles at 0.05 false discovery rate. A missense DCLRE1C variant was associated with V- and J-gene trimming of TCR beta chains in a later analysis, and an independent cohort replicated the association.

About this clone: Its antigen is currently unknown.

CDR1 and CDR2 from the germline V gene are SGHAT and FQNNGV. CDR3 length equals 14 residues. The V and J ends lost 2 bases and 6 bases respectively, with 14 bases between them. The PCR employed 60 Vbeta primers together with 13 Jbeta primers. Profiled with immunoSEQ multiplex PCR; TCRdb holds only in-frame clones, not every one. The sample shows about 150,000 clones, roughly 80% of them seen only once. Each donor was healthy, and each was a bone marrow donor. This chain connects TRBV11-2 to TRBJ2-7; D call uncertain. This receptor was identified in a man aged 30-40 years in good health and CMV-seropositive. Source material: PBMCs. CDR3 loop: CASSLLAVSSEQYF. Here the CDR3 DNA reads TGTGCCAGCAGCTTACTTGCGGTATCGAGCGAGCAGTACTTC.